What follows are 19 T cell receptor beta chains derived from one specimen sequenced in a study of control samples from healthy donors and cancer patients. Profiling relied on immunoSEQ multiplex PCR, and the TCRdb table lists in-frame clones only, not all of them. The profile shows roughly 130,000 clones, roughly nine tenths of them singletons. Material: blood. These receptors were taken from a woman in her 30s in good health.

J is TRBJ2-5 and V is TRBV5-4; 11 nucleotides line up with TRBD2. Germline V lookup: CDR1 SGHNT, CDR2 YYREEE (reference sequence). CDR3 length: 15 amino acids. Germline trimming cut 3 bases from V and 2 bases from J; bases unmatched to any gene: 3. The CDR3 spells CASSSGLAVQETQYF. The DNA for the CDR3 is TGTGCCAGCAGCTCGGGACTAGCGGTTCAAGAGACCCAGTACTTC.

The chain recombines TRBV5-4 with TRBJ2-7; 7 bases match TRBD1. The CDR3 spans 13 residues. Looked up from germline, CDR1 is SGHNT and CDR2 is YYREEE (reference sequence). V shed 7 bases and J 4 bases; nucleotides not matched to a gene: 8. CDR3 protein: CASRRRGRYEQYF. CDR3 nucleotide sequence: TGTGCCAGCCGCCGCAGGGGGAGATACGAGCAGTACTTC.

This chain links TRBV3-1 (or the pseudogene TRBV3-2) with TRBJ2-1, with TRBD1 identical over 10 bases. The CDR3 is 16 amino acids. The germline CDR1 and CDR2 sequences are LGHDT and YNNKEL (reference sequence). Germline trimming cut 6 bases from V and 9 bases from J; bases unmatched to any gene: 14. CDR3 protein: CASRHSGTGDYGEQFF. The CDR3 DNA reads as TGTGCCAGCAGACACTCCGGGACAGGGGACTATGGTGAGCAGTTCTTC.

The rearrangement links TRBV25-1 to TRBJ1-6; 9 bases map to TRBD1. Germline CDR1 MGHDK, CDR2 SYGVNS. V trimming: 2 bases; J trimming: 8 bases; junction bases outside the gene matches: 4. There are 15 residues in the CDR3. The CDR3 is CASSENTGGDSPLHF. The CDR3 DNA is TGTGCCAGCAGTGAAAATACAGGGGGCGATTCACCCCTCCACTTT.

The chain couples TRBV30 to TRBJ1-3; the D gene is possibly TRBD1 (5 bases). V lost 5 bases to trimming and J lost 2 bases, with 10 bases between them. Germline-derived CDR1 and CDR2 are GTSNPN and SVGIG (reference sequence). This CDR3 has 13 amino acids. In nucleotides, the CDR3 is TGTGCCTGGCGACCAGGGACTGGAAACACCATATATTTT. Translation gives CAWRPGTGNTIYF. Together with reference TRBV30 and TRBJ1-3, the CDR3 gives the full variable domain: SQTIHQWPATLVQPVGSPLSLECTVEGTSNPNLYWYRQAAGRGLQLLFYSVGIGQISSEVPQNLSASRPQDRQFILSSKKLLLSDSGFYLCAWRPGTGNTIYFGEGSWLTVV.

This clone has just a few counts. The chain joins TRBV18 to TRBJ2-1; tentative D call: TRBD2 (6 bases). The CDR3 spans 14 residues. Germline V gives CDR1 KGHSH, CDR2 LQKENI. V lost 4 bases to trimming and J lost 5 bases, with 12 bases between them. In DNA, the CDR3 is TGTGCCAGCTCACTTACGGGACTGAACAATGAGCAGTTCTTC. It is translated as CASSLTGLNNEQFF.

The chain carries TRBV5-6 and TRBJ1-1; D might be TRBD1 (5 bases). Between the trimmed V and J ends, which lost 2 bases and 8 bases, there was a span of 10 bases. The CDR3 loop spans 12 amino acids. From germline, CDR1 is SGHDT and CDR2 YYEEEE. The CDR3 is CASSFGREEAFF. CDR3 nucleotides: TGTGCCAGCAGCTTTGGCAGGGAAGAAGCTTTCTTT.

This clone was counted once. CDR3 residues: CASSPRTSGYTDTQYF. Written as DNA, the CDR3 is TGTGCCAGCAGCCCCCGGACTAGCGGATACACAGATACGCAGTATTTT. The J gene is TRBJ2-3, the V gene TRBV9; 10 nucleotides agree with TRBD2. Germline V lookup: CDR1 SGDLS, CDR2 YYNGEE. Trimming at V came to 4 bases and at J to 2 bases, leaving 7 bases not matched to a gene. The CDR3 totals 16 residues.

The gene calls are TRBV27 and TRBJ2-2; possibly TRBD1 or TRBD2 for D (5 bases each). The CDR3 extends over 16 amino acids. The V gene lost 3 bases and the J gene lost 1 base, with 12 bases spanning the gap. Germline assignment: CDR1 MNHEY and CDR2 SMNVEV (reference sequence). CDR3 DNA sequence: TGTGCCAGCAGTTTCTACGGGACGGGGAACACCGGGGAGCTGTTTTTT. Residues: CASSFYGTGNTGELFF.

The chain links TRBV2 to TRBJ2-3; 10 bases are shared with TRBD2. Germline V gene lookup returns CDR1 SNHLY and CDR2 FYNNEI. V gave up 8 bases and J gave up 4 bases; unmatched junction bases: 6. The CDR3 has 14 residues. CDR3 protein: CASLSSGRADTQYF. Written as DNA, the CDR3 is TGTGCCAGCCTCAGCAGCGGGAGGGCAGATACGCAGTATTTT.

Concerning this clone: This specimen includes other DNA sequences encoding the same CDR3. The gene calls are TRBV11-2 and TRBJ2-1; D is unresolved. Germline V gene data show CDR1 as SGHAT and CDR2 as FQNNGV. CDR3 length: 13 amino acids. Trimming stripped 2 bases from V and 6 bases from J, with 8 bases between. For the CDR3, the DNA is TGTGCCAGCAGCTTATCGCAAAGCAATGAGCAGTTCTTC. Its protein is CASSLSQSNEQFF. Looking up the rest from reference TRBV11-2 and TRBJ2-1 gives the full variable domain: EAGVAQSPRYKIIEKRQSVAFWCNPISGHATLYWYQQILGQGPKLLIQFQNNGVVDDSQLPKDRFSAERLKGVDSTLKIQPAKLEDSAVYLCASSLSQSNEQFFGPGTRLTVL.

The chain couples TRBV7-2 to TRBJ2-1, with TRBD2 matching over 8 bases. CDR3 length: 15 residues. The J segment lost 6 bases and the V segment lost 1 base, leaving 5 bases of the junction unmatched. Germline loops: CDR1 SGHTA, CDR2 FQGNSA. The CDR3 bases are TGTGCCAGCAGCTTAGGAGTAGCGGGACGCAATGAGCAGTTCTTC. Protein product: CASSLGVAGRNEQFF.

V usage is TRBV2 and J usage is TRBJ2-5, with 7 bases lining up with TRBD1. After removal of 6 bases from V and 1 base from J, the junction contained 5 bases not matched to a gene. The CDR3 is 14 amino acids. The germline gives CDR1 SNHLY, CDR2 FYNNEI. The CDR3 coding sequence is TGTGCCAGCAGCAGGTGGACAGGCCAAGAGACCCAGTACTTC. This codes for CASSRWTGQETQYF.

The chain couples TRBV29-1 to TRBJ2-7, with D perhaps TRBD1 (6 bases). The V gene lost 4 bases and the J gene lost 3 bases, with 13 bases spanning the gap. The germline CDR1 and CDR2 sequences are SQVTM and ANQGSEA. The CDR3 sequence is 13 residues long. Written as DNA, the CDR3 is TGCAGCGTTGTCACAGGGACGAACTACGAGCAGTACTTC. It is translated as CSVVTGTNYEQYF.

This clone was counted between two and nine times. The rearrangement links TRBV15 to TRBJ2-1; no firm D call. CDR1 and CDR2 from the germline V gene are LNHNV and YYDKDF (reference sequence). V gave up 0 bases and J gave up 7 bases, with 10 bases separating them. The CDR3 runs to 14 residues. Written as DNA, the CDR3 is TGTGCCACCAGCAGAGATAAAGGTTGGAATGAGCAGTTCTTC. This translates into CATSRDKGWNEQFF.

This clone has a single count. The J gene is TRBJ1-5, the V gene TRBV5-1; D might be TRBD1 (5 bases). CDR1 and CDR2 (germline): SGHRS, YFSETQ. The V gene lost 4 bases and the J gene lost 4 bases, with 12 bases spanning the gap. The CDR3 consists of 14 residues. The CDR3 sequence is CASSLGGANQPQHF. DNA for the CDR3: TGCGCCAGCAGCCTTGGAGGGGCTAATCAGCCCCAGCATTTT.

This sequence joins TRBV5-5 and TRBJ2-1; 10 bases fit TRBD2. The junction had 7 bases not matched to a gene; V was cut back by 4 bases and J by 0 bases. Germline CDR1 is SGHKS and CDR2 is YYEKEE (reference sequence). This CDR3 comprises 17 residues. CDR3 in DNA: TGTGCCAGCAGCCCAATCTTAGCGGGAGGCTCCTACAATGAGCAGTTCTTC. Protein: CASSPILAGGSYNEQFF.

Here the CDR3 reads CASSISHGLAGVADTQYF. CDR3 in DNA: TGTGCCAGTAGTATCTCCCACGGACTAGCGGGAGTGGCAGATACGCAGTATTTT. The rearrangement links TRBV19 to TRBJ2-3, with 13 bases lining up with TRBD2. CDR1 and CDR2 from the germline V gene are LNHDA and SQIVND (reference sequence). V shed 3 bases, J shed 4 bases, and the junction held 10 bases outside the gene matches. The CDR3 runs 18 residues.

The CDR3 region is CASRDEGEAFF. The DNA of the CDR3 is TGTGCCAGCAGGGACGAGGGTGAAGCTTTCTTT. The rearrangement uses TRBV6-6 and TRBJ1-1; D not resolved. V dropped 6 bases and J dropped 7 bases, with 9 bases sitting between them. This CDR3 has 11 residues. The germline CDR1 and CDR2 sequences are MNHNY and SVGAGI (reference sequence).